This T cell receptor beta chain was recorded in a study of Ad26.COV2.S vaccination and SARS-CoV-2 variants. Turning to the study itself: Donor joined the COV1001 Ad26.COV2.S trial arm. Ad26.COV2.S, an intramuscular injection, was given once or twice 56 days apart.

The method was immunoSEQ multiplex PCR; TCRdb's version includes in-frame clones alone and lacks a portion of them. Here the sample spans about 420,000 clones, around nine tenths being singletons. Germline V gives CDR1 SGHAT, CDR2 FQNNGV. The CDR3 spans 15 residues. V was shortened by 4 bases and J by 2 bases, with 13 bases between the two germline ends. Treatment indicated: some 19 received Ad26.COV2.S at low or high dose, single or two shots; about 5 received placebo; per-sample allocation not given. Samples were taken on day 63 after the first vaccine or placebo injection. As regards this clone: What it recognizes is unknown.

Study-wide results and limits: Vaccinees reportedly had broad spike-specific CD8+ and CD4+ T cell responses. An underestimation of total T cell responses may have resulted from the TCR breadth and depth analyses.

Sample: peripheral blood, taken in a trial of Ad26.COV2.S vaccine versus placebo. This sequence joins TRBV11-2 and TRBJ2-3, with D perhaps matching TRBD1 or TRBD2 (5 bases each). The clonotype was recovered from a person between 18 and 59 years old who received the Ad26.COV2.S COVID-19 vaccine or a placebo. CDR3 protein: CASSWSRGVTDTQYF. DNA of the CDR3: TGTGCCAGCAGCTGGTCGAGGGGTGTCACAGATACGCAGTATTTT.